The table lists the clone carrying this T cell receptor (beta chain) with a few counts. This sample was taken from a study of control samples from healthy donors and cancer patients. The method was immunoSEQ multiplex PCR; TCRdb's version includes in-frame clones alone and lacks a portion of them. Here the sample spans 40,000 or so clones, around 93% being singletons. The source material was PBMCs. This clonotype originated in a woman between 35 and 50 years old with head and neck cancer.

CDR3 DNA sequence: TGTGCCAGCTCACCACGGGAGGGGACAGGGGGCTCTAGCACTGAAGCTTTCTTT. It encodes CASSPREGTGGSSTEAFF. The chain links TRBV18 to TRBJ1-1, with 12 bases matching TRBD1. The V gene end was trimmed by 1 base and the J gene end by 4 bases; junction bases not matched to a gene: 10. CDR3 size: 18 residues. Germline values: CDR1 KGHSH, CDR2 LQKENI.